This T cell receptor beta chain was observed in a study of shared clonotypes between healthy human individuals. Measured with immunoSEQ multiplex PCR; TCRdb has only the in-frame clones, and not every one. The sample carries roughly 2.2 million clones, around 90% recorded once. Germline CDR1 and CDR2: SGHNT and YYREEE (reference sequence). The CDR3 spans 14 residues. Between the trimmed V and J ends, which lost 1 base and 1 base, there was a span of 8 bases. This clonotype was sampled from a man between 18 and 35 years old in good health. Some clones in this sample may be carry-over from other donors' samples. The sequenced sample consisted of naive CD4+ T cells from PBMCs. As to subset: CD45RA+ positively selected. V is TRBV5-4 and J is TRBJ1-1; D unclear. The CDR3, as DNA: TGTGCCAGCAGCTTGAGGCGAAAGAACACTGAAGCTTTCTTT. This encodes CASSLRRKNTEAFF.